The 16 T cell receptor beta chains given below trace back to one sample, sequenced in a study of sequential checkpoint blockade in melanoma. Libraries were prepared by immunoSEQ multiplex PCR; TCRdb keeps only in-frame clonotypes and omits some of them. This table has under 25,000 clones, over 60% appearing once. The treatment is: randomized to nivolumab then ipilimumab (arm A) or the reverse (arm B). Here the sequenced sample was CD8+ T cells sorted from blood (inferred from file names), taken from a patient given nivolumab and ipilimumab in sequence. All receptors derive from a human donor with melanoma.

This sequence joins TRBV13 and TRBJ1-1; TRBD1 might be the D (5 bases). With 4 bases removed from V and 0 bases from J, the gap between germline ends came to 18 bases. Germline CDR1 and CDR2: PRHDT and FYEKMQ (reference sequence). The CDR3 is 17 residues long. CDR3 loop: CASSSSLGRDMNTEAFF. In DNA form, the CDR3 reads TGTGCCAGCAGCTCTTCGTTGGGGCGCGATATGAACACTGAAGCTTTCTTT.

This chain joins TRBV18 and TRBJ1-2; 9 bases are shared with TRBD1. With 3 bases clipped from V and 5 bases from J, the junction kept 7 bases outside the gene matches. Germline CDR1 KGHSH, CDR2 LQKENI. The CDR3 has 15 amino acids. The CDR3 DNA sequence: TGTGCCAGCTCACCCCAGGGACAGGGCGGATATGGCTACACCTTC. This sequence encodes CASSPQGQGGYGYTF.

The chain joins TRBV5-6 to TRBJ1-5; D is possibly TRBD1 (5 bases). V dropped 1 base and J dropped 0 bases, with 11 bases sitting between them. Germline CDR1 SGHDT, CDR2 YYEEEE. The CDR3 length is 16 residues. The CDR3 coding sequence is TGTGCCAGCAGCTTGCAGGGAATAGATAGCAATCAGCCCCAGCATTTT. Translated: CASSLQGIDSNQPQHF.

In this sample, this clone turned up a few times. The rearrangement joins TRBV7-8 to TRBJ2-7; D might be TRBD1 (6 bases). Per the germline V gene, CDR1 is SGHVS and CDR2 is FQNEAQ. The CDR3 runs to 17 residues. V shed 4 bases and J shed 1 base, with 20 bases lying between them. The CDR3 reads CASSSRGVGRLSYEQYF. The DNA for the CDR3 is TGTGCCAGCAGCTCCAGGGGAGTGGGGCGACTGTCCTACGAGCAGTACTTC.

V is TRBV14 and J is TRBJ2-1, with 12 bases lining up with TRBD2. The germline gives CDR1 SGHDN, CDR2 FVKESK. CDR3 length equals 19 residues. The J segment lost 2 bases and the V segment lost 4 bases, leaving 12 bases of the junction unmatched. Here the CDR3 DNA reads TGTGCCAGCAGCCCTGGACAGGGGACTAGCGGGTCTCCCTACAATGAGCAGTTCTTC. Amino acid sequence: CASSPGQGTSGSPYNEQFF.

The chain employs TRBV10-1 and TRBJ2-1, with D tentatively TRBD2 (7 bases). CDR3 length equals 16 residues. Germline loops: CDR1 WNHNN, CDR2 SYGVQD (reference sequence). Between the trimmed V and J ends, which lost 5 bases and 7 bases, there was a span of 21 bases. The CDR3 spells CASSYLAGAGVNEQFF. CDR3 nucleotide sequence: TGCGCCAGCAGTTACCTGGCGGGGGCTGGGGTGAATGAGCAGTTCTTC.

CDR3 in amino acids: CASSLGAVEGYTF. CDR3 DNA: TGTGCCAGCAGCTTAGGGGCCGTCGAGGGCTACACCTTC. This chain uses TRBV7-9 with TRBJ1-2; D not certain. Germline assignment: CDR1 SEHNR and CDR2 FQNEAQ (reference sequence). The CDR3 totals 13 residues. With 1 base removed from V and 8 bases from J, the gap between germline ends came to 11 bases. The variable domain in full, with the rest retrieved from reference TRBV7-9 and TRBJ1-2, is DTGVSQNPRHKITKRGQNVTFRCDPISEHNRLYWYRQTLGQGPEFLTYFQNEAQLEKSRLLSDRFSAERPKGSFSTLEIQRTEQGDSAMYLCASSLGAVEGYTFGSGTRLTVV.

This chain connects TRBV23-1 to TRBJ1-2, with 12 bases that match TRBD1. TRBV23-1 is marked as an open reading frame, function uncertain. The junction had 2 bases not matched to a gene; V was cut back by 6 bases and J by 3 bases. The CDR3 consists of 14 residues. The CDR3 DNA reads TGCGCCAGCAGGGGGACAGGGGGCTACTATGGCTACACCTTC. Its protein product is CASRGTGGYYGYTF.

The V and J genes are TRBV27 and TRBJ2-2; no clear D. The CDR3 totals 14 residues. V shed 2 bases and J shed 2 bases, with 6 bases lying between them. CDR1 and CDR2 (germline): MNHEY, SMNVEV (reference sequence). CDR3 in amino acids: CASSLISNTGELFF. DNA for the CDR3: TGTGCCAGCAGTTTAATTAGCAACACCGGGGAGCTGTTTTTT.

The rearrangement joins TRBV9 to TRBJ2-2, with 7 bases fitting TRBD1. The CDR3 has 15 amino acids. V lost 4 bases, J lost 4 bases, and 7 bases stayed unmatched. Per the germline V gene, CDR1 is SGDLS and CDR2 is YYNGEE. CDR3 region: CASSPPTGFTGELFF. As DNA, the CDR3 is TGTGCCAGCAGCCCCCCGACAGGGTTCACCGGGGAGCTGTTTTTT.

V gene TRBV19 combines with J gene TRBJ2-2; no clear D gene. The germline gives CDR1 LNHDA, CDR2 SQIVND (reference sequence). The V gene lost 3 bases and the J gene lost 6 bases, with 8 bases spanning the gap. This CDR3 is built from 13 residues. The CDR3 here is CASSIPSPGELFF. The CDR3 nucleotides are TGTGCCAGTAGTATCCCGTCCCCCGGGGAGCTGTTTTTT.

V is TRBV11-2 and J is TRBJ2-7; D might be TRBD1 (6 bases). The V gene lost 5 bases and the J gene lost 3 bases, with 14 bases spanning the gap. The length of the CDR3 is 14 residues. Germline V CDR1 and CDR2: SGHAT, FQNNGV. The CDR3 DNA reads TGTGCCAGCAGCGAGAGGGGGAACTTCTACGAGCAGTACTTC. It yields the protein CASSERGNFYEQYF.

The V and J genes are TRBV7-6 and TRBJ2-2, with D perhaps matching TRBD2 (5 bases). The CDR3 sequence is 15 residues long. Per germline, CDR1 SGHVS and CDR2 FNYEAQ. The V gene lost 1 base and the J gene lost 7 bases, with 13 bases spanning the gap. Here the CDR3 DNA reads TGTGCCAGCAGCTTAGGGCCGAGCGGCAACGGGGAGCTGTTTTTT. It translates to CASSLGPSGNGELFF.

Regarding this clone: The junction does not match germline at one end; this may be a read error. V and J are TRBV6-1 and TRBJ1-5; D call uncertain. Germline V lookup: CDR1 MNHNS, CDR2 SASEGT. The CDR3 spans 14 residues. Here the CDR3 DNA reads TGTGCCACCAGTGATTTGTCCATCAATCAGCCCCAGCATTTT. Residues: CATSDLSINQPQHF.

The sample holds one count of this clone. The rearrangement joins TRBV7-3 to TRBJ2-7, with 8 bases matching TRBD1. Trimming at V came to 4 bases and at J to 5 bases, leaving 7 bases not matched to a gene. Germline loops: CDR1 SGHTA, CDR2 FQGTGA. The CDR3 has 14 residues. CDR3 in amino acids: CASSSGTGFDEQYF. The CDR3 DNA follows: TGTGCCAGCAGCTCCGGGACAGGCTTCGACGAGCAGTACTTC.

The count of this clone is one. The chain is built from TRBV21-1 and TRBJ2-5; whether TRBD1, the table's D call, matches the DNA was not checked. The J call is doubtful: the DNA matches TRBJ2-7 better. TRBV21-1 is annotated as a pseudogene. The CDR3 is 17 amino acids. CDR3 amino acids: CASSKALGRAPTYEQYF. The DNA of the CDR3 is TGTGCCAGCAGCAAAGCGCTCGGCAGGGCTCCAACCTACGAGCAGTACTTC.